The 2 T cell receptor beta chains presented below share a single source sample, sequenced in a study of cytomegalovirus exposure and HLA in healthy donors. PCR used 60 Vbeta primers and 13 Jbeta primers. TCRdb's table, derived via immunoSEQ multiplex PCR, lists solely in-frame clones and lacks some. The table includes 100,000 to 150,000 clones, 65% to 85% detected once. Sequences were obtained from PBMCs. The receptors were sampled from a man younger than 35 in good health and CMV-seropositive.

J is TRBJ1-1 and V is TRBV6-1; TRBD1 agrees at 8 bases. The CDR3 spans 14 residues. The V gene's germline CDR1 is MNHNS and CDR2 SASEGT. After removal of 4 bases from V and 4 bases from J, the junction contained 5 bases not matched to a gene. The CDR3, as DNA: TGTGCCAGCAGTGGGATCGACAGGGGCACTGAAGCTTTCTTT. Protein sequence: CASSGIDRGTEAFF.

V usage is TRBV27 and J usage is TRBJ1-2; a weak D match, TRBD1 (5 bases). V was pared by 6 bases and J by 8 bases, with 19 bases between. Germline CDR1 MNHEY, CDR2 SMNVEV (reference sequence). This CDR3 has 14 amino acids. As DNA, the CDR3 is TGTGCCAGCAGCAAACGGTCGGGGGGAGAAGGCTACACCTTC. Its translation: CASSKRSGGEGYTF.